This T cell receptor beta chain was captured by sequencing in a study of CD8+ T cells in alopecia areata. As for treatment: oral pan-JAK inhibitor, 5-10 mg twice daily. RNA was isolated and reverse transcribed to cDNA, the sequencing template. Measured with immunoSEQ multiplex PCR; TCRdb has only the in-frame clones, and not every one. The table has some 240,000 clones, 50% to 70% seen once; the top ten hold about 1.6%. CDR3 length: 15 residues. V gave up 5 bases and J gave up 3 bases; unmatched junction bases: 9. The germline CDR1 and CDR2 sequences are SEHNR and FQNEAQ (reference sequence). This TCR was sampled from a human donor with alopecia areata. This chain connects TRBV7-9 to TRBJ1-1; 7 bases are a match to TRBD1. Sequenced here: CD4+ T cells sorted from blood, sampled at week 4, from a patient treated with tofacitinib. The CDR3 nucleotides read TGTGCCAGCAGCCCGGGGTCAGGGGGTTACACTGAAGCTTTCTTT. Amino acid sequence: CASSPGSGGYTEAFF.